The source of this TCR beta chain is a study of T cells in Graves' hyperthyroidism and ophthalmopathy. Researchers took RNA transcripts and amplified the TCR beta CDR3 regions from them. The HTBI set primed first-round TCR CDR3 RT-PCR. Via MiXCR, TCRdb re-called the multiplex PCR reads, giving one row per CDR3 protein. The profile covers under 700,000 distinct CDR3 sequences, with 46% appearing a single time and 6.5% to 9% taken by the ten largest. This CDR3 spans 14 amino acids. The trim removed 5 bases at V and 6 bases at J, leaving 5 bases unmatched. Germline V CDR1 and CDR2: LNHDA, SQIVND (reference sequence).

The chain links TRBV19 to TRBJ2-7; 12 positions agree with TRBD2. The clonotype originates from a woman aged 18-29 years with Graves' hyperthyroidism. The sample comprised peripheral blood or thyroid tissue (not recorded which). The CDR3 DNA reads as TGTGCCAGTAGTCCTGGACTAGCGGGAAGCGAGCAGTACTTC. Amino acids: CASSPGLAGSEQYF.